A single sample gave rise to the 15 T cell receptor beta chains below, sequenced in a study (dated by TCRdb to between 2014 and 2017). Cells that were CD4+CD25+CD127-/low were the ones isolated as Tregs. Receptor libraries were prepared by 5' RACE. Instrument used: Illumina MiSeq. The public reads were reanalyzed by TCRdb: fastp trimming at Q25, MiXCR alignment, in-frame beta chains only. Under each unique CDR3 protein, matching rows form one entry showing the most common genes and DNA. The sample table records thousands of distinct CDR3 sequences; roughly 51% of these occur just once. The ten most abundant clones make up approximately 6.8% of the sample. The sample was Tregs sorted from a lymph node. The receptors were sampled from a female donor with breast cancer.

The V gene is TRBV28, the J gene TRBJ2-2; possibly TRBD1 for D (6 bases). The length of the CDR3 is 14 residues. Germline V CDR1 and CDR2: MDHEN, SYDVKM. V shed 6 bases and J shed 5 bases, with 13 bases lying between them. The CDR3 is CASRLTGITGELFF. The CDR3 DNA reads TGTGCCAGCAGACTTACAGGGATAACCGGGGAGCTGTTTTTT.

This clonotype turned up a few times. The chain has TRBV7-2 and TRBJ2-3, with D possibly matching TRBD2 (5 bases). The V and J ends lost 2 bases and 4 bases respectively, with 10 bases between them. The germline CDR1 and CDR2 sequences are SGHTA and FQGNSA. The CDR3 contains 14 residues. CDR3 loop: CASSLMSAADTQYF. The CDR3 nucleotides are TGTGCCAGCAGCTTAATGTCAGCGGCAGATACGCAGTATTTT.

The rearrangement joins TRBV6-5 to TRBJ2-7; 10 bases match TRBD2. The CDR3 runs to 14 residues. Trimming took 6 bases from V and 0 from J; bases not matched to a gene: 2. The V gene's germline CDR1 is MNHEY and CDR2 SVGAGI. DNA for the CDR3: TGTGCCAGCAGAGTAGCGGGAGGCTCCTACGAGCAGTACTTC. This codes for CASRVAGGSYEQYF.

V and J are TRBV6-6 and TRBJ1-1; the D gene is possibly TRBD1 (6 bases). The length of the CDR3 is 15 residues. Germline V gives CDR1 MNHNY, CDR2 SVGAGI (reference sequence). V lost 7 bases to trimming and J lost 0 bases, with 15 bases between them. The CDR3 region is CASNGVGQLNTEAFF. The CDR3 region has the DNA TGTGCCAGCAATGGAGTGGGACAACTGAACACTGAAGCTTTCTTT.

This clonotype came up a few times. The rearrangement uses TRBV5-4 and TRBJ2-1; D is perhaps TRBD2 (5 bases). Germline V lookup: CDR1 SGHNT, CDR2 YYREEE (reference sequence). The V gene lost 0 bases and the J gene lost 5 bases, with 15 bases spanning the gap. The CDR3 is 16 amino acids. For the CDR3, the DNA is TGTGCCAGCAGCTTGGGGCTAGCCGGAAAGGACAATGAGCAGTTCTTC. Amino acid sequence: CASSLGLAGKDNEQFF.

This clonotype was observed a handful of times. The gene calls are TRBV10-3 and TRBJ1-5; the match to TRBD1 covers 10 bases. CDR3 length: 13 amino acids. The J segment lost 7 bases and the V segment lost 10 bases, leaving 7 bases of the junction unmatched. Germline V CDR1 and CDR2: ENHRY, SYGVKD. DNA of the CDR3: TGTGCCACCGACCGGGACAGGGGACAGCCCCAGCATTTT. Translating gives CATDRDRGQPQHF.

The J gene is TRBJ1-2, the V gene TRBV5-1, with 7 bases lining up with TRBD1. This CDR3 has 13 amino acids. Germline CDR1 is SGHRS and CDR2 is YFSETQ. V was pared by 4 bases and J by 4 bases, with 4 bases of the junction left unmatched. CDR3 coding DNA: TGCGCCAGCAGCCCACGACAGGGCTATGGCTACACCTTC. This codes for CASSPRQGYGYTF.

This sequence joins TRBV6-2 or TRBV6-3 and TRBJ2-3; D gene ambiguous. The germline gives CDR1 MNHEY, CDR2 SVGEGT. The CDR3 consists of 15 residues. Trimming removed 2 bases at V and 0 bases at J, with 9 bases between. The CDR3 spells CASSYEQTSTDTQYF. DNA of the CDR3: TGTGCCAGCAGTTACGAACAGACTAGCACAGATACGCAGTATTTT.

V gene TRBV6-5 combines with J gene TRBJ1-2; 11 nucleotides align to TRBD1. CDR3 length: 16 residues. The ends lost 6 bases at V and 7 bases at J; junction bases unmatched: 13. The germline CDR1 and CDR2 sequences are MNHEY and SVGAGI. This chain's CDR3 is CASRFRGQGATRGYTF. The DNA of the CDR3 is TGTGCCAGCAGATTTCGCGGACAGGGGGCAACTCGTGGCTACACCTTC.

The chain links TRBV20-1 to TRBJ2-7; the match to TRBD1 covers 8 bases. The germline gives CDR1 DFQATT, CDR2 SNEGSKA (reference sequence). The CDR3 totals 13 residues. V was pared by 1 base and J by 6 bases, with 5 bases of the junction left unmatched. The CDR3 spells CSARGQGAREQYF. As DNA, the CDR3 is TGCAGTGCTAGAGGGCAGGGGGCCCGCGAGCAGTACTTC.

This clonotype was seen a handful of times. The rearrangement joins TRBV28 to TRBJ2-1; D might be TRBD2 (6 bases). The V end lost 4 bases, the J end lost 6 bases, and 16 bases lay between the germline ends. The CDR3 sequence is 15 residues long. Germline V lookup: CDR1 MDHEN, CDR2 SYDVKM. The CDR3 nucleotides are TGTGCCAGCAGTTCTAGACTTCCCGGGGGCAATGAGCAGTTCTTC. Protein product: CASSSRLPGGNEQFF.

The V call is TRBV19, the J call TRBJ1-5; 8 positions agree with TRBD1. In germline, CDR1 is LNHDA, CDR2 SQIVND (reference sequence). V trimming: 6 bases; J trimming: 4 bases; junction bases outside the gene matches: 11. This CDR3 comprises 16 residues. The CDR3 loop reads CASSHMAGGENQPQHF. For the CDR3, the DNA is TGTGCCAGTAGCCACATGGCAGGGGGCGAGAATCAGCCCCAGCATTTT.

The CDR3 loop is CASSQGTRALDTDTQYF. CDR3 nucleotide sequence: TGTGCCAGCAGCCAAGGGACGAGAGCTCTAGACACAGATACGCAGTATTTT. This rearrangement joins TRBV4-2 to TRBJ2-3; D is undetermined. Germline loops: CDR1 LGHNA, CDR2 YNFKEQ. CDR3 size: 17 residues. Trimming took 1 base from V and 2 from J, leaving 16 bases between them.

There are a few counts of this clonotype. The chain employs TRBV28 and TRBJ2-4; D unclear. Germline V gene data show CDR1 as MDHEN and CDR2 as SYDVKM. CDR3 length: 10 residues. V lost 7 bases to trimming and J lost 6 bases, with 4 bases between them. The CDR3 DNA follows: TGTGCCAGCATTCGAAACATTCAGTACTTC. Amino acids: CASIRNIQYF.

The table lists this clonotype with a few counts. This chain connects TRBV20-1 to TRBJ2-3; no firm D call. This CDR3 comprises 10 residues. CDR1 and CDR2 from the germline V gene are DFQATT and SNEGSKA (reference sequence). The germline V and J ends were trimmed by 6 bases and 3 bases, with 4 bases remaining between them. For the CDR3, the DNA is TGCAGTGCAATAACAGATACGCAGTATTTT. Encoded protein: CSAITDTQYF.